This T cell receptor (beta chain) derives from a study of blood T cell repertoires in COVID-19. About the study: Samples of COVID-19 (acute and convalescent) were obtained from the United States, Italy and Spain. T cells, B-cell-depleted T cells, or PBMCs provided the cDNA or gDNA that served as material.

CDR3 length: 13 residues. CDR1 is MNHEY and CDR2 is SVGAGI in the germline V gene. The V and J ends lost 2 bases and 1 base respectively, with 5 bases between them. How the authors handled the data: Amplifying reference gene primers gave estimates of nucleated cell counts. Repertoires were generated with immunoSEQ multiplex PCR, while TCRdb's copy carries only in-frame clones and drops some. Clonal size and the V and J genes are those of that table, whereas D and trimming came from the DNA. The repertoire consists of 25,000 to 35,000 clones, with roughly nine tenths occurring once and the leading ten covering 9% to 10%.

Material: peripheral blood. The V call is TRBV6-5, the J call TRBJ1-1; no clear D gene. This TCR was sampled from a human donor in a cohort sampled during active COVID-19. CDR3 coding DNA: TGTGCCAGCAGTTACGGCCAGAACACTGAAGCTTTCTTT. Translation gives CASSYGQNTEAFF.